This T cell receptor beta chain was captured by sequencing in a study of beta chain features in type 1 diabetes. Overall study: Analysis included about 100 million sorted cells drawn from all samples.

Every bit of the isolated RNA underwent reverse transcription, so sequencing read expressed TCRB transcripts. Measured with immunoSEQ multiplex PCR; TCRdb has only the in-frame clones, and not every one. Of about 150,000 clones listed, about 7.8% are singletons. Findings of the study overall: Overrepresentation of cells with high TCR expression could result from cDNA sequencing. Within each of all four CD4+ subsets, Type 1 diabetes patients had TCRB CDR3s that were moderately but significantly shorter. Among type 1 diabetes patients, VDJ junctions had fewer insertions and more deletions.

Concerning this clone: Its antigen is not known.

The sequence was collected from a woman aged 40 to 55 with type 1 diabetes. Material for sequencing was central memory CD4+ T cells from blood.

The CDR3 loop is CASSEASGGWGTQYF. CDR3 DNA: TGTGCCAGCAGTGAAGCGAGCGGAGGATGGGGGACCCAGTACTTC. The genes are TRBV2 and TRBJ2-5; D might be TRBD2 (5 bases). Germline CDR1 SNHLY, CDR2 FYNNEI. This CDR3 is built from 15 residues. V was clipped by 0 bases and J by 7 bases, with 15 bases between them.